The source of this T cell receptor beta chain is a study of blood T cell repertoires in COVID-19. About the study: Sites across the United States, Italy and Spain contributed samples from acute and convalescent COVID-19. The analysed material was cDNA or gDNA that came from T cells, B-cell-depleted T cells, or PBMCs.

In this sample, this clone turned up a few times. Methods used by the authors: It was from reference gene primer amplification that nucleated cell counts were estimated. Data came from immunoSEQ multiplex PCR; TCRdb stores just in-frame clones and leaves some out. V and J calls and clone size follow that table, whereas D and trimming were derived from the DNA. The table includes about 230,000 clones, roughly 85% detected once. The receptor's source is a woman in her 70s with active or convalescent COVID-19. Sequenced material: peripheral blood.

The CDR3 region is CASSQRNLLGIYGYTF. In nucleotides, the CDR3 is TGCGCCAGCAGCCAAAGAAACCTTCTCGGGATCTATGGCTACACCTTC. This rearrangement joins TRBV4-1 to TRBJ1-2, with unresolved D. This CDR3 has 16 amino acids. V was cut by 2 bases and J by 4 bases, with 17 bases left in between. From germline, CDR1 is MGHRA and CDR2 YSYEKL.